The next 30 T cell receptor beta chains were all read from a single sample in a study of cytomegalovirus exposure and HLA in healthy donors (dated 2017 in TCRdb). Receptor libraries were prepared by the immunoSEQ multiplex PCR assay. The clones in this table, taken by TCRdb from immuneACCESS, are in-frame only. Not every clone is retained; where verified, under half of the shortfall comes from an unresolved V gene, and the cause of the rest is unknown. The sample has 100,000 to 130,000 clones on record, approximately 95% of them singletons. 0.67% of the sample comes from the top ten. The sequenced sample consisted of PBMCs. These receptor sequences come from a woman between 18 and 30 years old in good health and CMV-seronegative.

The chain's CDR3 is CASSLVVSGLYNEQFF. In nucleotides, the CDR3 is TGTGCCAGCAGCTTAGTCGTTTCGGGTCTTTACAATGAGCAGTTCTTC. V and J are TRBV7-8 and TRBJ2-1, with D hard to call. Trimming cost V 1 base and J 4 bases, with 14 bases left between them. Germline CDR1 is SGHVS and CDR2 is FQNEAQ. The CDR3 covers 16 residues.

The V and J genes are TRBV5-1 and TRBJ1-3, with 8 bases aligning to TRBD1. Trimming took 0 bases from V and 0 from J; bases not matched to a gene: 11. The CDR3 is 19 amino acids. Germline CDR1 reads SGHRS; CDR2 reads YFSETQ. This CDR3 reads CASSLAPPQGDGSGNTIYF. The CDR3 DNA reads as TGCGCCAGCAGCTTGGCCCCACCACAGGGGGATGGCTCTGGAAACACCATATATTTT.

The J gene is TRBJ1-2, the V gene TRBV6-5; D is unclear. V was cut by 2 bases and J by 0 bases, with 10 bases left in between. Germline V gene sequence: CDR1 MNHEY, CDR2 SVGAGI. CDR3 length: 15 amino acids. The chain's CDR3 is CASSYEGLTNYGYTF. For the CDR3, the DNA is TGTGCCAGCAGTTACGAGGGCCTAACTAACTATGGCTACACCTTC.

V usage is TRBV29-1 and J usage is TRBJ2-7, with D perhaps matching TRBD2 (6 bases). The germline gives CDR1 SQVTM, CDR2 ANQGSEA. Trimming cost V 3 bases and J 3 bases, with 12 bases left between them. CDR3 length: 13 residues. CDR3 residues: CSVDTGLGYEQYF. Written as DNA, the CDR3 is TGCAGCGTTGACACGGGACTCGGCTACGAGCAGTACTTC.

This chain uses TRBV15 with TRBJ2-2; 7 bases are shared with TRBD2. After removal of 1 base from V and 1 base from J, the junction contained 3 bases not matched to a gene. The CDR3 covers 16 residues. The germline gives CDR1 LNHNV, CDR2 YYDKDF (reference sequence). CDR3 sequence reads: CATSRAGGKNTGELFF. DNA for the CDR3: TGTGCCACCAGCAGAGCGGGGGGAAAGAACACCGGGGAGCTGTTTTTT.

The chain combines TRBV5-6 with TRBJ2-3; a possible D gene is TRBD1 (6 bases). Trimming shortened V by 5 bases and J by 0 bases, and 13 bases separated the two germline ends. The CDR3 consists of 15 residues. CDR1 is SGHDT and CDR2 is YYEEEE in the germline V gene. CDR3 in amino acids: CASRAGTLSTDTQYF. Here the CDR3 DNA reads TGTGCCAGCAGGGCAGGGACATTGAGCACAGATACGCAGTATTTT.

The V call is TRBV5-4, the J call TRBJ2-2; D possibly corresponds to TRBD1 (6 bases). This CDR3 has 16 amino acids. The V end was cut by 4 bases, the J end by 4 bases, with 17 bases between. The germline V gene encodes CDR1 SGHNT and CDR2 YYREEE (reference sequence). CDR3 sequence: CASSPQLGAGTGELFF. CDR3 in DNA: TGTGCCAGCAGCCCCCAGCTGGGGGCGGGCACCGGGGAGCTGTTTTTT.

The chain is built from TRBV25-1 and TRBJ2-3; 14 bases match TRBD2. Unmatched junction bases numbered 10, after V lost 8 bases and J lost 3 bases. Germline assignment: CDR1 MGHDK and CDR2 SYGVNS. The CDR3 contains 17 residues. In DNA form, the CDR3 reads TGTGCCAGCGCGACTAGCGGGGGGGCCGTGTGGACAGATACGCAGTATTTT. As protein: CASATSGGAVWTDTQYF.

J is TRBJ2-3 and V is TRBV18, with a weak D call TRBD2 (5 bases). Trimming stripped 2 bases from V and 13 bases from J, with 25 bases between. This CDR3 has 16 amino acids. Germline CDR1 and CDR2: KGHSH and LQKENI. The CDR3 sequence: CASSPTDEDSLGQEYF. CDR3 nucleotide sequence: TGTGCCAGCTCACCAACAGACGAGGACTCTCTCGGTCAGGAGTATTTT.

The chain links TRBV7-8 to TRBJ1-1; D unresolved. V was shortened by 6 bases and J by 1 base, with 9 bases between the two germline ends. CDR3 size: 13 residues. Germline values: CDR1 SGHVS, CDR2 FQNEAQ. Written as DNA, the CDR3 is TGTGCCAGCAGGGTGAGCTCGAACACTGAAGCTTTCTTT. Translation gives CASRVSSNTEAFF.

This chain links TRBV6-5 with TRBJ1-2; TRBD1 agrees at 9 bases. The germline V gene encodes CDR1 MNHEY and CDR2 SVGAGI. V was clipped by 3 bases and J by 4 bases; unmatched bases: 6. The CDR3 sequence is 15 residues long. CDR3 protein: CASSYTGTGSYGYTF. In nucleotides, the CDR3 is TGTGCCAGCAGTTATACCGGGACAGGGAGCTATGGCTACACCTTC.

The chain uses TRBV28 and TRBJ1-1, with 12 bases that match TRBD1. Germline-derived CDR1 and CDR2 are MDHEN and SYDVKM. V lost 6 bases, J lost 0 bases, and 2 bases stayed unmatched. The length of the CDR3 is 15 residues. Written as DNA, the CDR3 is TGTGCCAGCAGCCGGGACAGGGGGCTGAACACTGAAGCTTTCTTT. As protein: CASSRDRGLNTEAFF.

The rearrangement uses TRBV7-3 and TRBJ2-7; a possible D gene is TRBD2 (6 bases). CDR3 length: 16 residues. Trimming took off 0 bases at V and 0 bases at J, with 12 bases between the two ends. The germline V gene has CDR1 SGHTA and CDR2 FQGTGA. The CDR3 loop reads CASSLTASVGSYEQYF. The DNA for the CDR3 is TGTGCCAGCAGCTTAACGGCTAGCGTCGGCTCCTACGAGCAGTACTTC.

The chain carries TRBV19 and TRBJ1-6, with D hard to call. V was pared by 5 bases and J by 4 bases, with 12 bases between. This CDR3 has 15 amino acids. The germline V gene encodes CDR1 LNHDA and CDR2 SQIVND (reference sequence). The CDR3 DNA reads TGTGCCAGTAGTGAGCGGGTTGGGTATAATTCACCCCTCCACTTT. Amino acids: CASSERVGYNSPLHF.

The gene calls are TRBV19 and TRBJ1-2; D is perhaps TRBD1 (6 bases). CDR3 size: 13 residues. V was clipped by 7 bases and J by 6 bases, with 15 bases between them. Germline V CDR1 and CDR2: LNHDA, SQIVND (reference sequence). CDR3: CASTTQGLDGYTF. CDR3 coding DNA: TGTGCCAGTACCACACAGGGTTTGGATGGCTACACCTTC.

The V and J genes are TRBV5-5 and TRBJ2-7, with D possibly TRBD1 on 6 matching bases. V was pared by 9 bases and J by 6 bases, with 16 bases between. The CDR3 is 12 amino acids. The germline V gene has CDR1 SGHKS and CDR2 YYEKEE (reference sequence). The CDR3 nucleotides read TGTGCCAATTGGGACATCTGGAGCGAGCAGTACTTC. Amino acid sequence: CANWDIWSEQYF.

The sample holds one count of this clone. The V and J genes are TRBV7-2 and TRBJ2-1; 9 bases match TRBD1. The CDR3 has 14 amino acids. V gave up 6 bases and J gave up 6 bases; unmatched junction bases: 6. Germline V CDR1 and CDR2: SGHTA, FQGNSA. The CDR3 loop is CASRVTGGINEQFF. CDR3 bases: TGTGCCAGCAGGGTAACAGGGGGCATCAATGAGCAGTTCTTC.

This clone was counted once. The chain joins TRBV10-2 to TRBJ1-2; 7 bases are shared with TRBD1. There are 14 residues in the CDR3. Trimming took 0 bases from V and 5 from J; bases not matched to a gene: 3. Looked up from germline, CDR1 is WSHSY and CDR2 is SAAADI. This CDR3 reads CASSESTGTYGYTF. The CDR3 nucleotides read TGCGCCAGCAGTGAGTCGACAGGGACTTATGGCTACACCTTC.

The V gene is TRBV27, the J gene TRBJ2-1; 12 bases line up with TRBD2. V lost 4 bases to trimming and J lost 4 bases; unmatched junction nucleotides: 2. This CDR3 contains 15 residues. Germline assignment: CDR1 MNHEY and CDR2 SMNVEV (reference sequence). Here the CDR3 reads CASSSSGGAYNEQFF. The CDR3 DNA sequence: TGTGCCAGCAGTTCTAGCGGGGGGGCTTACAATGAGCAGTTCTTC.

The chain couples TRBV5-6 to TRBJ1-2; a weak D match, TRBD1 (5 bases). Trimming took off 5 bases at V and 0 bases at J, with 20 bases between the two ends. The germline CDR1 and CDR2 sequences are SGHDT and YYEEEE. The CDR3 consists of 17 residues. Written as DNA, the CDR3 is TGTGCCAGCAGGGACATCACCGCAGGTTTTGCTAACTATGGCTACACCTTC. Its protein is CASRDITAGFANYGYTF.

A single count supports this clone. This rearrangement joins TRBV11-2 to TRBJ2-2; D is possibly TRBD2 (5 bases). The CDR3 extends over 16 amino acids. V was cut by 8 bases and J by 1 base, with 17 bases left in between. Germline CDR1 and CDR2: SGHAT and FQNNGV. CDR3 DNA: TGTGCCAGCTGCCTGAACGGGGTGCAGAACACCGGGGAGCTGTTTTTT. Amino acid sequence: CASCLNGVQNTGELFF. Full variable domain (rest looked up from reference TRBV11-2 and TRBJ2-2): EAGVAQSPRYKIIEKRQSVAFWCNPISGHATLYWYQQILGQGPKLLIQFQNNGVVDDSQLPKDRFSAERLKGVDSTLKIQPAKLEDSAVYLCASCLNGVQNTGELFFGEGSRLTVL.

The chain joins TRBV18 to TRBJ2-1; the match to TRBD1 covers 10 bases. Unmatched junction bases numbered 4, after V lost 6 bases and J lost 2 bases. The CDR3 length is 15 residues. Germline V lookup: CDR1 KGHSH, CDR2 LQKENI. CDR3 DNA: TGTGCCAGCTCTCCAGGACAGGGGGCCTACAATGAGCAGTTCTTC. This sequence encodes CASSPGQGAYNEQFF.

With respect to this clone: Other DNA sequences in this sample translate to the same CDR3. This chain uses TRBV5-1 with TRBJ2-5; no firm D call. The CDR3 runs 11 residues. Germline values: CDR1 SGHRS, CDR2 YFSETQ. The V gene lost 4 bases and the J gene lost 1 base, with 2 bases spanning the gap. CDR3 protein: CASSLQETQYF. As DNA, the CDR3 is TGCGCCAGCAGCCTCCAAGAGACCCAGTACTTC.

The gene calls are TRBV7-2 and TRBJ2-7; 14 bases are a match to TRBD2. The V segment lost 4 bases and the J segment 1 base; nucleotides outside the gene matches: 12. The germline V gene encodes CDR1 SGHTA and CDR2 FQGNSA. This CDR3 spans 19 amino acids. The CDR3 region has the DNA TGTGCCAGCAGCTCCAGGAGACTAGCGGGGGGGCAGGCGTCCTACGAGCAGTACTTC. Translated, it gives CASSSRRLAGGQASYEQYF.

The chain recombines TRBV14 with TRBJ1-2, with 8 bases matching TRBD1. CDR3 length: 19 residues. Germline V lookup: CDR1 SGHDN, CDR2 FVKESK. V lost 0 bases and J lost 5; bases outside the gene matches: 17. CDR3 protein: CASSQDQRWGQEFFYGYTF. The CDR3 DNA reads TGTGCCAGCAGCCAAGATCAACGTTGGGGACAGGAATTTTTTTATGGCTACACCTTC.

This chain connects TRBV5-1 to TRBJ1-2; TRBD1 might be the D (6 bases). The CDR3 runs 14 residues. Germline values: CDR1 SGHRS, CDR2 YFSETQ. V lost 6 bases, J lost 2 bases, and 14 bases lay in between. The CDR3 coding sequence is TGCGCCAGCACCACTGGACAGACCAACTATGGCTACACCTTC. This sequence encodes CASTTGQTNYGYTF. The full variable domain, completed using reference TRBV5-1 and TRBJ1-2, is KAGVTQTPRYLIKTRGQQVTLSCSPISGHRSVSWYQQTPGQGLQFLFEYFSETQRNKGNFPGRFSGRQFSNSRSEMNVSTLELGDSALYLCASTTGQTNYGYTFGSGTRLTVV.

This clone is a singleton in its sample. This chain joins TRBV7-9 and TRBJ2-7, with D perhaps TRBD1 (6 bases). V gave up 5 bases and J gave up 2 bases, with 10 bases separating them. There are 13 residues in the CDR3. The germline gives CDR1 SEHNR, CDR2 FQNEAQ (reference sequence). The DNA of the CDR3 is TGTGCCAGCAGCCCAGGACAGACCTACGAGCAGTACTTC. Amino acid sequence: CASSPGQTYEQYF.

The rearrangement uses TRBV7-2 and TRBJ1-2; no definite D call. Trimming removed 6 bases at V and 1 base at J, with 15 bases between. The CDR3 consists of 15 residues. Germline loops: CDR1 SGHTA, CDR2 FQGNSA. CDR3 coding DNA: TGTGCCAGCAGTCTTGTAACGGGTCTTAACTATGGCTACACCTTC. It translates to CASSLVTGLNYGYTF.

V is TRBV6-1 and J is TRBJ2-5; D might be TRBD1 (5 bases). The CDR3 length is 15 residues. V lost 8 bases, J lost 0 bases, and 16 bases lay in between. The germline gives CDR1 MNHNS, CDR2 SASEGT. CDR3 DNA sequence: TGTGCCAGCCTTCGGACAAGCTACAACCAAGAGACCCAGTACTTC. Its protein product is CASLRTSYNQETQYF.

V is TRBV7-6 and J is TRBJ1-5, with 8 bases fitting TRBD1. CDR3 size: 18 residues. CDR1 and CDR2 from the germline V gene are SGHVS and FNYEAQ. Trimming removed 3 bases from V and 0 bases from J; junction bases left unmatched: 10. CDR3 nucleotide sequence: TGTGCCAGCAGCTTGGCCGCCGATGGGACAGGTAGCAATCAGCCCCAGCATTTT. Translating it yields CASSLAADGTGSNQPQHF. Full variable domain (missing parts from reference TRBV7-6 and TRBJ1-5): GAGVSQSPRYKVTKRGQDVALRCDPISGHVSLYWYRQALGQGPEFLTYFNYEAQQDKSGLPNDRFSAERPEGSISTLTIQRTEQRDSAMYRCASSLAADGTGSNQPQHFGDGTRLSIL.